The rows below give T cell receptor beta chains drawn from one sample of a study of CD8+CD57+ T cells in acquired aplastic anemia. From the reads, TCRdb called clonotypes with MiXCR, one entry per CDR3 protein. The table has about 48,000 distinct CDR3 sequences, approximately 72% seen once. The specimen was sorted CD4+, CD8+, or CD8+CD57+ T cells (not recorded which) from PBMCs. Receptors were obtained from a human donor in good health, serving as a control. CDR3s include the opening cysteine and the closing phenylalanine or tryptophan. D genes are given only for firm matches. Part of the rows lack a size; the others show once, few, many or a class for expanded clones.

clone_size,d_call,j_call,v_call,cdr3_nt,cdr3_aa
NA,TRBD1,TRBJ2-5,TRBV29-1,TGCAGCGTGGGGACAGGGTTTTTAGAGACCCAGTACTTC,CSVGTGFLETQYF
NA,TRBD1,TRBJ1-1,TRBV4-1,TGCGCCAGCAGCCAACCGGCACAGGGGCCAGCTGAAGCTTTCTTT,CASSQPAQGPAEAFF
NA,NA,TRBJ2-1,TRBV24-1,TGTGCCACCAGTGATACGTATGAGCAGTTCTTC,CATSDTYEQFF
NA,TRBD1,TRBJ2-1,TRBV29-1,TGCAGCGTTGAGCCGACAGGGTGGTCCTACAATGAGCAGTTCTTC,CSVEPTGWSYNEQFF
NA,NA,TRBJ2-5,TRBV29-1,TGCAGCGTGGGCAGCCAAGAGACCCAGTACTTC,CSVGSQETQYF
NA,NA,TRBJ2-7,TRBV20-1,TGCAGTGCTAGGGAAGCGGTGGCCGAGCAGTACTTC,CSAREAVAEQYF
many,NA,TRBJ1-3,TRBV11-1,TGTGCCAGCAGCGCCAACTCTGGAAACACCATATATTTT,CASSANSGNTIYF
NA,TRBD1,TRBJ1-2,TRBV19,TGTGCCAGTAGTACCACCACGGAAGGACAGGGAAACTATGGCTACACCTTC,CASSTTTEGQGNYGYTF
once,NA,TRBJ2-1,TRBV20-1,TGCAGTGCTGATAACGGGGGCTCCTACAATGAGCAGTTCTTC,CSADNGGSYNEQFF
once,NA,TRBJ2-7,TRBV7-8,TGTGCCAGCTCGAGGCAGTACTTC,CASSRQYF
NA,NA,TRBJ2-6,TRBV7-8,TGTGCCAGCAGCCAAGTGGGTCCGCCCTCTGGGGCCAACGTCCTGACTTTC,CASSQVGPPSGANVLTF
NA,NA,TRBJ1-2,TRBV25-1,TGTGCCAGCAGTGAAACATTTCAGGGGCCAACCTATGGCTACACCTTC,CASSETFQGPTYGYTF
NA,NA,TRBJ2-1,TRBV10-3,TGTGCCCCCCACCTCGAACCGTCCACCGACATAAACTACAATGAGCAGTTCTTC,CAPHLEPSTDINYNEQFF
NA,NA,TRBJ1-2,TRBV2,TGTGCCAGCACCCCTTCCGGGCAGCAAAGTCATGGCTACACCTTC,CASTPSGQQSHGYTF
NA,NA,TRBJ2-1,TRBV7-9,TGTGCCAGCAGCGTAACCCTTTACAATGAGCAGTTCTTC,CASSVTLYNEQFF